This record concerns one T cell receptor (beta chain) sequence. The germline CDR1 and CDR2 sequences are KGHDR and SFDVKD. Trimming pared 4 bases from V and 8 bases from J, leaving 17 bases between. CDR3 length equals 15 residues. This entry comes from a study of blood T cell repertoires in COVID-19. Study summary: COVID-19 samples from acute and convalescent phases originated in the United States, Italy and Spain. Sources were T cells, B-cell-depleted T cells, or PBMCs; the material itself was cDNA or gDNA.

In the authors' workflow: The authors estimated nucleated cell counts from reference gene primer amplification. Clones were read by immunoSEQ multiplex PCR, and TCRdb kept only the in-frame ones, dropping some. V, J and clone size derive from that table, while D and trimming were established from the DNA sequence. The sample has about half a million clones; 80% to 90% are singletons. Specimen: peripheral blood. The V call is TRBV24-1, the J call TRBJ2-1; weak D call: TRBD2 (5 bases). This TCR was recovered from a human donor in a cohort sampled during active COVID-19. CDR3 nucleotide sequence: TGTGCCACCAGTGAAGCTGCGGGCGGAAGAGATGAGCAGTTCTTC. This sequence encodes CATSEAAGGRDEQFF.